Listed here are 13 T cell receptor beta chains from one sample, sequenced in a study of blood T cells in healthy people across ages. A sample-barcoded 5' primer and a J-beta primer mix were used in a second PCR of roughly 7 to 12 cycles. MiXCR, run by TCRdb on the 5' RACE reads, gives a single entry per CDR3 protein. This table has 1.8 million or so distinct CDR3 sequences, around 40% appearing once. Sequenced: blood. The receptors originated from a human donor in good health.

This clonotype was seen more than once but under ten times. The chain employs TRBV7-9 and TRBJ2-5; a possible D gene is TRBD2 (6 bases). V was trimmed by 4 bases and J by 1 base, leaving 10 bases between them. CDR1 is SEHNR and CDR2 is FQNEAQ in the germline V gene (reference sequence). CDR3 size: 14 residues. The CDR3 protein is CASSSWDFQETQYF. In nucleotides, the CDR3 is TGTGCCAGCAGCTCCTGGGACTTCCAAGAGACCCAGTACTTC.

In this sample, this clonotype turned up a few times. V gene TRBV7-2 combines with J gene TRBJ2-1, with no clear D. In germline, CDR1 is SGHTA, CDR2 FQGNSA. CDR3 length: 15 amino acids. V was trimmed by 2 bases and J by 5 bases, leaving 13 bases between them. CDR3 nucleotide sequence: TGTGCCAGCAGCTTACAAGGGCCGGTCGACAATGAGCAGTTCTTC. As protein: CASSLQGPVDNEQFF.

CDR3 in amino acids: CSARESGEDGYTF. The DNA for the CDR3 is TGCAGTGCTAGAGAGTCCGGGGAGGACGGTTACACCTTC. J is TRBJ1-2 and V is TRBV20-1; no reliable D call. Trimming left V 0 bases short and J 11 bases short, with 16 bases between. Germline values: CDR1 DFQATT, CDR2 SNEGSKA (reference sequence). CDR3 size: 13 residues.

The gene calls are TRBV7-2 and TRBJ1-6; no reliable D call. Germline CDR1 SGHTA, CDR2 FQGNSA. This CDR3 comprises 13 residues. The V and J ends lost 4 bases and 9 bases respectively, with 10 bases between them. DNA for the CDR3: TGTGCCAGCAGCTATCGGGCAATTTCACCCCTCCACTTT. Amino acid sequence: CASSYRAISPLHF.

The chain combines TRBV4-3 with TRBJ2-4, with 8 bases matching TRBD2. The length of the CDR3 is 17 residues. Germline lookup yields CDR1 LGHNA and CDR2 YSLEER. The junction had 4 bases not matched to a gene; V was cut back by 0 bases and J by 0 bases. The CDR3 sequence: CASSQDRGGVAKNIQYF. The CDR3 nucleotides are TGCGCCAGCAGCCAAGATCGGGGGGGGGTAGCCAAAAACATTCAGTACTTC.

This clonotype was picked up a small number of times. The V call is TRBV28, the J call TRBJ2-1; possible D gene TRBD1, 5 bases. Germline CDR1 is MDHEN and CDR2 is SYDVKM. Trimming took 6 bases from V and 7 from J, leaving 13 bases between them. There are 13 residues in the CDR3. Here the CDR3 DNA reads TGTGCCAGCAGCCTGGAAGGGGTGAATGAGCAGTTCTTC. Its protein product is CASSLEGVNEQFF.

The chain is built from TRBV4-3 and TRBJ1-5; D may be TRBD1 (5 bases). Looked up from germline, CDR1 is LGHNA and CDR2 is YSLEER. The CDR3 has 15 residues. V was clipped by 1 base and J by 3 bases, with 10 bases between them. CDR3 sequence reads: CASSQVWGTNQPQHF. CDR3 DNA: TGCGCCAGCAGCCAAGTGTGGGGGACCAATCAGCCCCAGCATTTT.

The J gene is TRBJ2-1, the V gene TRBV5-1, with a possible D match to TRBD1 (6 bases). Trimming took off 0 bases at V and 8 bases at J, with 15 bases between the two ends. The germline V gene encodes CDR1 SGHRS and CDR2 YFSETQ. The CDR3 runs to 15 residues. The CDR3 here is CASSLGGPFRDEQFF. CDR3 in DNA: TGCGCCAGCAGCTTGGGGGGGCCCTTCCGGGATGAGCAGTTCTTC.

The V and J genes are TRBV12-3 or TRBV12-4 and TRBJ2-4; 10 bases map to TRBD2. The DNA end is more similar to TRBJ2-7, so the J call may be wrong. The CDR3 runs to 14 residues. CDR3 nucleotide sequence: TGTGCCAGCAGTCGCGCCGGGACTAGCGACGAGCAGTACTTC. It specifies CASSRAGTSDEQYF.

This clonotype was counted between two and nine times. The V call is TRBV6-2 or TRBV6-3, the J call TRBJ1-2; 8 nucleotides agree with TRBD1. The junction had 6 bases not matched to a gene; V was cut back by 2 bases and J by 7 bases. Germline CDR1 and CDR2: MNHEY and SVGEGT. The CDR3 has 14 amino acids. The CDR3 loop reads CASSYRTGRGGYTF. DNA for the CDR3: TGTGCCAGCAGTTACCGGACAGGGAGAGGTGGCTACACCTTC.

This chain joins TRBV5-5 and TRBJ2-5; 15 bases match TRBD2. V trimming: 4 bases; J trimming: 0 bases; junction bases outside the gene matches: 4. Germline CDR1 and CDR2: SGHKS and YYEKEE (reference sequence). CDR3 length: 17 amino acids. CDR3 in amino acids: CASSNGLAGGYQETQYF. DNA for the CDR3: TGTGCCAGCAGCAATGGACTAGCGGGGGGGTACCAAGAGACCCAGTACTTC.

This rearrangement joins TRBV3-1 to TRBJ2-1; TRBD2 matches at 7 bases. This CDR3 region has 16 residues. The V gene end was trimmed by 0 bases and the J gene end by 6 bases; junction bases not matched to a gene: 8. The germline V gene has CDR1 LGHDT and CDR2 YNNKEL (reference sequence). The CDR3 region has the DNA TGTGCCAGCAGCCAAGATAGGGACTACCTCCGCAATGAGCAGTTCTTC. Translating it yields CASSQDRDYLRNEQFF.

The V and J genes are TRBV20-1 and TRBJ1-5; tentative D call: TRBD1 (6 bases). Germline V gives CDR1 DFQATT, CDR2 SNEGSKA (reference sequence). Trimming cost V 4 bases and J 1 base, with 8 bases left between them. This CDR3 spans 13 amino acids. CDR3 sequence (DNA): TGCAGTGCTAACAGGGAAAGCAATCAGCCCCAGCATTTT. Translation gives CSANRESNQPQHF.